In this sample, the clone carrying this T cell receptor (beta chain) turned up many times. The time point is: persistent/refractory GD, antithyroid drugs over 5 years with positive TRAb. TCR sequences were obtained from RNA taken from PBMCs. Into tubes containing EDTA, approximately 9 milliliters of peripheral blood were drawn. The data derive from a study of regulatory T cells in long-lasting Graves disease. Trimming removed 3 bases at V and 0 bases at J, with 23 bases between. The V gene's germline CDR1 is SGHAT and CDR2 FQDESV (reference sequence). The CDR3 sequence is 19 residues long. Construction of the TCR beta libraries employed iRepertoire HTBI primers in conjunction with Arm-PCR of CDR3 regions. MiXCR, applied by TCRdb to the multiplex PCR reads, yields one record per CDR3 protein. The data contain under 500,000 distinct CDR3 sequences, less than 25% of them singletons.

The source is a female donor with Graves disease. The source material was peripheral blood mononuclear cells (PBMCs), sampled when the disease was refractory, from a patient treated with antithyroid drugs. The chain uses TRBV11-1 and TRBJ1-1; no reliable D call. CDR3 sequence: CASSFPRLIGLKLNTEAFF. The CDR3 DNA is TGTGCCAGCAGCTTTCCCCGTTTGATTGGCCTCAAATTGAACACTGAAGCTTTCTTT.